Below, 8 T cell receptor beta chains from the same sample are listed, as sequenced in a study of identical twins. TCRdb redid the calling of the 5' RACE reads with MiXCR, one entry per CDR3 protein. This table has 570,000 or so distinct CDR3 sequences, around a tenth appearing once. The same sample was also studied in work on yellow fever vaccine responses in identical twins.

Sequenced: PBMCs. The receptor source for this set is a woman younger than 30 in good health.

This clonotype was seen a few times. The gene calls are TRBV20-1 and TRBJ2-1; 12 nucleotides line up with TRBD2. Germline V lookup: CDR1 DFQATT, CDR2 SNEGSKA (reference sequence). Trimming took 6 bases from V and 7 from J; bases not matched to a gene: 16. The CDR3 runs to 17 residues. The CDR3 region is CSASIRQLAGGRNEQFF. CDR3 nucleotide sequence: TGCAGTGCATCAATCAGACAACTAGCGGGGGGACGGAATGAGCAGTTCTTC.

V gene TRBV10-3 combines with J gene TRBJ2-7; 9 bases are shared with TRBD1. V gave up 5 bases and J gave up 3 bases; unmatched junction bases: 5. The CDR3 length is 14 residues. Germline V CDR1 and CDR2: ENHRY, SYGVKD. The chain's CDR3 is CAISSGTGIYEQYF. The CDR3 DNA is TGTGCCATCAGTTCCGGGACAGGGATCTACGAGCAGTACTTC.

This clonotype was seen a handful of times. The V and J genes are TRBV28 and TRBJ1-4; 9 nucleotides match TRBD1. The CDR3 extends over 15 amino acids. CDR1 and CDR2 from the germline V gene are MDHEN and SYDVKM. After removal of 5 bases from V and 10 bases from J, the junction contained 11 bases not matched to a gene. In DNA, the CDR3 is TGTGCCAGCAGTACCCCCGGGACAGGGAAGTCAAAACTGTTTTTT. It encodes CASSTPGTGKSKLFF.

The sample holds a few counts of this clonotype. The J gene is TRBJ2-1, the V gene TRBV11-2, with 8 bases identical to TRBD2. Germline V gene data show CDR1 as SGHAT and CDR2 as FQNNGV. CDR3 length: 18 amino acids. The trim removed 2 bases at V and 0 bases at J, leaving 9 bases unmatched. This CDR3 reads CASSLPLELADSYNEQFF. DNA for the CDR3: TGTGCCAGCAGCTTACCCCTGGAACTAGCGGACTCCTACAATGAGCAGTTCTTC.

This clonotype was seen many times. This chain connects TRBV2 to TRBJ2-5; D may be TRBD2 (6 bases). V was shortened by 6 bases and J by 5 bases, with 10 bases between the two germline ends. Germline-derived CDR1 and CDR2 are SNHLY and FYNNEI. The CDR3 loop spans 12 amino acids. The CDR3, as DNA: TGTGCCAGCAGGCTGGGGGGTGAGACCCAGTACTTC. It encodes CASRLGGETQYF. Filled out from reference TRBV2 and TRBJ2-5, the complete variable domain reads EPEVTQTPSHQVTQMGQEVILRCVPISNHLYFYWYRQILGQKVEFLVSFYNNEISEKSEIFDDQFSVERPDGSNFTLKIRSTKLEDSAMYFCASRLGGETQYFGPGTRLLVL.

This clonotype has a count of ten or more. The V call is TRBV5-6, the J call TRBJ2-1, with D possibly matching TRBD2 (5 bases). CDR1 and CDR2 from the germline V gene are SGHDT and YYEEEE. The CDR3 runs 15 residues. V was clipped by 4 bases and J by 0 bases, with 11 bases between them. DNA of the CDR3: TGTGCCAGCAGCCTGAGGAGGAGCTCCTACAATGAGCAGTTCTTC. Its protein is CASSLRRSSYNEQFF.

This clonotype was counted many times. The chain couples TRBV29-1 to TRBJ2-7, with 7 bases that match TRBD1. Germline-derived CDR1 and CDR2 are SQVTM and ANQGSEA. The CDR3 spans 13 residues. Trimming took 7 bases from V and 2 from J; bases not matched to a gene: 8. CDR3 protein: CSALLTGTYEQYF. The CDR3, as DNA: TGCAGCGCCCTATTGACAGGGACCTACGAGCAGTACTTC.

This clonotype was seen repeatedly, ten times or more. V and J are TRBV7-3 and TRBJ2-2; 8 bases match TRBD1. V shed 5 bases, J shed 1 base, and the junction held 6 bases outside the gene matches. CDR1 SGHTA and CDR2 FQGTGA come from the germline V gene. The CDR3 covers 16 residues. The CDR3, as DNA: TGTGCCAGCAGCGTAGGACAGGGCCAGAACACCGGGGAGCTGTTTTTT. The encoded protein is CASSVGQGQNTGELFF.